A single sample gave rise to the 13 T cell receptor beta chains below, sequenced in a study of CD8 T cells in Susac syndrome. The authors reverse transcribed roughly 0.5 to 1 ug RNA with random hexamers. MiXCR, run by TCRdb on the immunoSEQ multiplex PCR reads, gives a single entry per CDR3 protein. The table records around 170,000 distinct CDR3 sequences, more than 90% of them present only once. Material for sequencing was CD4+ T cells from PBMCs. Every receptor here comes from a human donor with Susac syndrome.

The chain is built from TRBV29-1 and TRBJ2-5; the match to TRBD1 covers 9 bases. J lost 5 bases, V lost 3 bases, and 7 bases had no gene match. Germline V lookup: CDR1 SQVTM, CDR2 ANQGSEA. The length of the CDR3 is 14 residues. CDR3 coding DNA: TGCAGCGTTGACAAGGAGGGACAGGGCGAGACCCAGTACTTC. This encodes CSVDKEGQGETQYF.

The rearrangement links TRBV27 to TRBJ2-1; 9 nucleotides agree with TRBD1. Trimming cost V 7 bases and J 4 bases; bases outside gene matches: 8. The germline CDR1 and CDR2 sequences are MNHEY and SMNVEV (reference sequence). The CDR3 sequence is 15 residues long. CDR3 loop: CASTLDRGHYNEQFF. The CDR3 bases are TGTGCCAGCACCCTGGACAGGGGTCATTACAATGAGCAGTTCTTC.

The chain uses TRBV6-2 or TRBV6-3 and TRBJ2-5, with unresolved D. Trimming took off 6 bases at V and 5 bases at J, with 16 bases between the two ends. The V gene's germline CDR1 is MNHEY and CDR2 SVGEGT. The length of the CDR3 is 14 residues. The CDR3 DNA reads as TGTGCCAGCAGACCCGTAGGGTCTGGGGAGACCCAGTACTTC. Amino acid sequence: CASRPVGSGETQYF.

The chain is built from TRBV29-1 and TRBJ2-7; D unclear. This CDR3 contains 15 residues. Per the germline V gene, CDR1 is SQVTM and CDR2 is ANQGSEA. Trimming removed 0 bases from V and 5 bases from J, with 17 bases in between. CDR3 protein: CSVEDLSKSSHEQYF. CDR3 DNA: TGCAGCGTTGAAGATCTAAGTAAAAGCTCTCACGAGCAGTACTTC.

V gene TRBV27 combines with J gene TRBJ2-3, with 10 bases aligning to TRBD1. The germline V gene has CDR1 MNHEY and CDR2 SMNVEV (reference sequence). V was clipped by 5 bases and J by 8 bases; unmatched bases: 7. This CDR3 has 14 residues. The CDR3 protein is CASSTTGGWGTQYF. DNA of the CDR3: TGTGCCAGCAGTACGACAGGGGGCTGGGGTACGCAGTATTTT.

The rearrangement uses TRBV6-6 and TRBJ1-2; 9 bases are a match to TRBD1. CDR1 MNHNY and CDR2 SVGAGI come from the germline V gene (reference sequence). The CDR3 sequence is 15 residues long. V lost 7 bases, J lost 8 bases, and 14 bases stayed unmatched. The CDR3 DNA reads TGTGCCAGCACTTCCCCGGGACAGGGAACAGCGGGCTACACCTTC. Translation gives CASTSPGQGTAGYTF.

This clonotype was seen more than once but under ten times. The rearrangement links TRBV7-8 to TRBJ2-3; 7 bases match TRBD2. V shed 5 bases and J 3 bases; nucleotides not matched to a gene: 8. The germline gives CDR1 SGHVS, CDR2 FQNEAQ. The CDR3 totals 15 residues. The CDR3 DNA is TGTGCCAGCAGCCCTCGGGCTAGCGGAACAGATACGCAGTATTTT. Encoded protein: CASSPRASGTDTQYF.

The chain combines TRBV12-3 or TRBV12-4 with TRBJ1-1, with D possibly TRBD1 on 5 matching bases. The CDR3 spans 14 residues. V was trimmed by 5 bases and J by 2 bases, leaving 12 bases between them. The CDR3, as DNA: TGTGCCAGCAGTCCGGGGCACGCAAACACTGAAGCTTTCTTT. It specifies CASSPGHANTEAFF.

The J gene is TRBJ1-5, the V gene TRBV29-1, with D possibly being TRBD1 (6 bases). Trimming left V 4 bases short and J 6 bases short, with 13 bases between. The V gene's germline CDR1 is SQVTM and CDR2 ANQGSEA. This CDR3 has 13 residues. The CDR3 bases are TGCAGCGTTGTCCTACAGGGTGGTCAGCCCCAGCATTTT. Translated: CSVVLQGGQPQHF.

The chain is built from TRBV19 and TRBJ1-5, with a tentative D call TRBD1 (6 bases). Trimming left V 7 bases short and J 5 bases short, with 21 bases between. CDR1 and CDR2 (germline): LNHDA, SQIVND (reference sequence). The CDR3 sequence is 16 residues long. CDR3 sequence reads: CASTRRVSGAYQPQHF. The CDR3 bases are TGTGCCAGTACGAGGAGGGTGTCGGGGGCTTATCAGCCCCAGCATTTT.

This chain connects TRBV7-9 to TRBJ2-7, with 11 nucleotides matching TRBD1. Germline CDR1 SEHNR, CDR2 FQNEAQ (reference sequence). The CDR3 contains 14 residues. The ends lost 6 bases at V and 4 bases at J; junction bases unmatched: 5. CDR3 protein: CASSSGTGGYEQYF. Here the CDR3 DNA reads TGTGCCAGCAGTTCCGGGACAGGGGGGTACGAGCAGTACTTC.

CDR3 protein: CASSLAGGLNTEAFF. As DNA, the CDR3 is TGTGCCAGCAGCTTAGCTGGAGGATTGAACACTGAAGCTTTCTTT. The chain has TRBV11-2 and TRBJ1-1; D is uncertain. The ends were cut back, 1 base at V and 0 bases at J, with 9 bases in the middle. The germline CDR1 and CDR2 sequences are SGHAT and FQNNGV. The CDR3 extends over 15 amino acids.

The chain combines TRBV7-3 with TRBJ1-2; possible D gene TRBD1, 6 bases. The CDR3 contains 14 residues. Germline CDR1 is SGHTA and CDR2 is FQGTGA. V was cut by 0 bases and J by 8 bases, with 13 bases left in between. The CDR3 reads CASSLTAGDNGYTF. The CDR3 DNA reads as TGTGCCAGCAGCTTAACGGCAGGGGATAACGGCTACACCTTC.